Listed below are T cell receptor beta chains from one sample, sequenced in a study of early T cells in non-severe SARS-CoV-2 infection. TCRdb ran MiXCR on the 5' RACE reads and lists one entry per CDR3 protein. This sample has fewer than 80,000 distinct CDR3 sequences; around 12% occur once, and the top ten carry over 1%. This specimen was whole blood, taken at baseline. The receptors were sampled from an adult who was a healthcare worker with PCR-confirmed SARS-CoV-2 infection or an uninfected control (not recorded which). The donor label of this sample is uncertain. The CDR3 runs from the conserved cysteine through the conserved F or W. The D gene is left open where the match is weak. Expanded clones are given a class, and other clones once, few, many or no size at all.

clone size,D gene,V gene,J gene,CDR3 DNA,CDR3 protein
few,-,TRBV3-1,TRBJ1-1,TGTGCCACCCGGGGGGGGACTGAAGCTTTCTTT,CATRGGTEAFF
many,-,TRBV12-3/TRBV12-4,TRBJ1-4,TGTGCCAGCAGTTTAACCCAAAACGGAAAACTGTTTTTT,CASSLTQNGKLFF
once,TRBD2,TRBV6-2/TRBV6-3,TRBJ2-1,TGTGCCAGCAGCCAACTAGCGGGGGGAAGGGATGAGCAGTTCTTC,CASSQLAGGRDEQFF
many,TRBD2,TRBV12-5,TRBJ2-1,TGTGCTAGTGGTCTAGCGGGGGGCAATGAGCAGTTCTTC,CASGLAGGNEQFF
-,-,TRBV18,TRBJ2-4,TGTGCCAGCTCACCACCAAATTCTGCCAACATTCAGTACTTC,CASSPPNSANIQYF
many,TRBD1,TRBV9,TRBJ2-3,TGTGCCAGCAGCACAGACAGGGGGCTTAGCACAGATACGCAGTATTTT,CASSTDRGLSTDTQYF
-,-,TRBV14,TRBJ2-5,TGTGCCAGCAGCCAAACAGCCCAAGAGACCCAGTACTTC,CASSQTAQETQYF
-,-,TRBV6-5,TRBJ1-2,TGTGCCAGCGGGGGCCGAGTCGGCTATGGCTACACCTTC,CASGGRVGYGYTF
many,-,TRBV2,TRBJ2-1,TGTGCCACTCCCCGCTCCTACAATGAGCAGTTCTTC,CATPRSYNEQFF
-,-,TRBV7-6,TRBJ2-2,TGTGCCAGCAGCTTAGATGGGTACACCGGGGAGCTGTTTTTT,CASSLDGYTGELFF
-,-,TRBV6-5,TRBJ2-5,TGTGCCAGCAGGACAAGCCGGGGATACCAAGAGACCCAGTACTTC,CASRTSRGYQETQYF
-,-,TRBV6-6,TRBJ2-3,TGTGCCAGCACCGACCCGGGACGGATACCCCCCTCTACGCAGTATTTT,CASTDPGRIPPSTQYF
few,TRBD1,TRBV5-1,TRBJ1-2,TGCGCCAGCGCTGGCCAACAGGGGCGCGGGCATGGCTACACCTTC,CASAGQQGRGHGYTF
many,TRBD1,TRBV11-2,TRBJ1-1,TGTGCCAGCAGCTTACAAGACAGGGAGAACACTGAAGCTTTCTTT,CASSLQDRENTEAFF
-,-,TRBV2,TRBJ1-6,TGTGCCAGCAGTGAGGGCAGAACAAATTCACCCCTCCACTTT,CASSEGRTNSPLHF
-,-,TRBV12-3/TRBV12-4,TRBJ2-5,TGTGCCAGCAGTTCCCGACGGTTACAAGAGACCCAGTACTTC,CASSSRRLQETQYF